These 12 T cell receptor beta chains originate from one sample sequenced in a study of blood T cells in healthy people across ages. The authors ran a second PCR of roughly 6 to 12 cycles using a sample-barcoded 5' primer and a J-beta primer mix. TCRdb ran MiXCR on the 5' RACE reads and lists one entry per CDR3 protein. The sample has about 1.4 million distinct CDR3 sequences, roughly 60% seen once. Sequencing input: blood. These receptors originate from a man aged 18 to 30 in good health.

The V gene is TRBV29-1, the J gene TRBJ2-5; 7 positions agree with TRBD1. The V and J ends lost 6 bases and 2 bases, in that order; junction bases with no gene match: 9. The CDR3 extends over 14 amino acids. The germline CDR1 and CDR2 sequences are SQVTM and ANQGSEA. CDR3 in DNA: TGCAGCGTCGAGACAGGGTCTGATCAAGAGACCCAGTACTTC. Its protein is CSVETGSDQETQYF.

This clonotype was counted once. J is TRBJ2-5 and V is TRBV12-3 or TRBV12-4; no reliable D call. Deletions cut 5 bases from V and 2 bases from J, with 6 bases between. The length of the CDR3 is 12 residues. CDR3 protein: CASSKSQETQYF. The DNA of the CDR3 is TGTGCCAGCAGTAAATCACAAGAGACCCAGTACTTC.

Note on this clonotype: The junction departs from the called germline gene at one end, perhaps through a read error. This chain connects TRBV12-5 to TRBJ2-3; D is undetermined. The CDR3 extends over 14 amino acids. Germline lookup yields CDR1 LGHNT and CDR2 FRNRAP. The CDR3 DNA is TGTGCTAGTGGTGTGGTAGCCATGACAGATACGCAGTATTTT. It translates to CASGVVAMTDTQYF.

The V gene is TRBV6-1, the J gene TRBJ2-1; the D gene is possibly TRBD1 (5 bases). The ends were cut back, 4 bases at V and 10 bases at J, with 17 bases in the middle. This CDR3 region has 14 residues. The germline gives CDR1 MNHNS, CDR2 SASEGT. DNA for the CDR3: TGTGCCAGCAGTGCAACGACAGAACGTGGGGAGCAGTTCTTC. Amino acid sequence: CASSATTERGEQFF.

The rearrangement joins TRBV2 to TRBJ2-7; D gene unclear. This CDR3 has 14 amino acids. Looked up from germline, CDR1 is SNHLY and CDR2 is FYNNEI. V dropped 7 bases and J dropped 5 bases, with 18 bases sitting between them. The CDR3 loop is CASKSAPEYNEQYF. The CDR3 DNA follows: TGTGCCAGCAAGAGCGCCCCGGAGTATAACGAGCAGTACTTC.

This chain uses TRBV20-1 with TRBJ2-7, with 13 bases lining up with TRBD2. CDR1 and CDR2 (germline): DFQATT, SNEGSKA (reference sequence). V was clipped by 6 bases and J by 3 bases; unmatched bases: 14. This CDR3 comprises 17 residues. The CDR3 reads CSAQREARTSGSYEQYF. The CDR3 nucleotides are TGCAGTGCCCAACGAGAAGCTCGGACTAGCGGGAGCTACGAGCAGTACTTC.

This clonotype was counted a few times. The chain couples TRBV20-1 to TRBJ2-7; D unresolved. V dropped 1 base and J dropped 3 bases, with 13 bases sitting between them. The CDR3 consists of 14 residues. In germline, CDR1 is DFQATT, CDR2 SNEGSKA (reference sequence). This CDR3 reads CSARGVRGYYEQYF. CDR3 in DNA: TGCAGTGCTAGAGGGGTGCGAGGATACTACGAGCAGTACTTC.

This sequence joins TRBV4-1 and TRBJ2-7; TRBD2 might be the D (6 bases). From germline, CDR1 is MGHRA and CDR2 YSYEKL. This CDR3 comprises 14 residues. Trimming removed 4 bases at V and 3 bases at J, with 13 bases between. The CDR3 DNA follows: TGCGCCAGCAGCCGGCGTAGCGGCCTCTACGAGCAGTACTTC. It is translated as CASSRRSGLYEQYF.

This clonotype was observed a handful of times. The chain combines TRBV5-1 with TRBJ2-3; TRBD1 is a possible D gene (6 bases). The CDR3 totals 15 residues. The V gene lost 6 bases and the J gene lost 4 bases, with 18 bases spanning the gap. Looked up from germline, CDR1 is SGHRS and CDR2 is YFSETQ. CDR3 sequence reads: CASKKVFEGADTQYF. The CDR3 DNA is TGCGCCAGCAAAAAAGTCTTCGAGGGGGCAGATACGCAGTATTTT.

This clonotype was counted only a few times. J is TRBJ2-7 and V is TRBV4-1; 8 nucleotides match TRBD1. Germline V gene data show CDR1 as MGHRA and CDR2 as YSYEKL. This CDR3 is built from 17 residues. Trimming removed 1 base from V and 0 bases from J; junction bases left unmatched: 8. CDR3 sequence: CASSQVGLGQGSYEQYF. Written as DNA, the CDR3 is TGCGCCAGCAGCCAAGTAGGTCTCGGACAGGGCTCCTACGAGCAGTACTTC.

Ten or more counts support this clonotype. The V call is TRBV12-3 or TRBV12-4, the J call TRBJ2-3, with no clear D. The V end was cut by 5 bases, the J end by 2 bases, with 14 bases between. The CDR3 is 15 residues long. The CDR3 DNA reads TGTGCCAGCAGTGCGAATCCTGAAAACACAGATACGCAGTATTTT. Protein: CASSANPENTDTQYF.

The chain employs TRBV29-1 and TRBJ2-7, with D uncertain. This CDR3 contains 11 residues. Germline V lookup: CDR1 SQVTM, CDR2 ANQGSEA. V gave up 3 bases and J gave up 3 bases, with 6 bases separating them. CDR3 DNA: TGCAGCGTTGATAATGGCTACGAGCAGTACTTC. Translation: CSVDNGYEQYF.